One T cell receptor beta chain is described in this entry. Antigen specificity is unknown. The PCR had 60 Vbeta and 13 Jbeta primers. Profiling relied on immunoSEQ multiplex PCR, and the TCRdb table lists in-frame clones only, not all of them. This table holds tens of thousands of clones, roughly 76% found once. The CDR3 covers 16 residues. V lost 4 bases to trimming and J lost 6 bases; unmatched junction nucleotides: 9. Per the germline V gene, CDR1 is MGHRA and CDR2 is YSYEKL. The source of the sample is a study of cytomegalovirus exposure and HLA in healthy donors. Study outcomes and limitations: One variant, a missense change in DCLRE1C, was linked in a later analysis to TCR beta V- and J-gene trimming.

Sequenced sample: PBMCs. The genes are TRBV4-1 and TRBJ1-4, with 9 nucleotides matching TRBD1. The receptor was isolated from a male donor in good health and CMV-seropositive. In DNA, the CDR3 is TGCGCCAGCAGCCGAAATGACAGGGGGGCCTATGAAAAACTGTTTTTT. Residues: CASSRNDRGAYEKLFF.